One sample yielded the 9 T cell receptor beta chains listed below, sequenced in a study of tumor-infiltrating lymphocytes in primary liver carcinoma. Starting material of 450 to 550 ng total RNA yielded TCR beta cDNA via a constant-region primer. Amplification in three nested multiplex PCR rounds with slightly modified ARM-PCR gave rise to TCR beta libraries. Forward primers for TRBV1-TRBV30 and a C-beta reverse primer served the first two PCR rounds, at roughly 10 cycles each. TCRdb passed the multiplex PCR reads through MiXCR, listing each CDR3 protein once. Of about 200,000 distinct CDR3 sequences listed, around 60% are singletons. Unsorted whole blood served as the source of blood RNA, and germline DNA was extracted as well. Specimen: peripheral blood. The receptor source for this set is a woman aged 55-75 years with primary liver carcinoma and hepatitis B virus infection.

This clonotype was seen once. The J gene is TRBJ1-4, the V gene TRBV5-4; TRBD1 matches at 9 bases. The V gene's germline CDR1 is SGHNT and CDR2 YYREEE (reference sequence). V was pared by 6 bases and J by 8 bases, with 11 bases of the junction left unmatched. This CDR3 spans 15 amino acids. The DNA for the CDR3 is TGTGCCAGCAACTCACAGGGGGCCGGCCCCGAAAAACTGTTTTTT. It encodes CASNSQGAGPEKLFF. The full variable domain, its missing parts supplied by reference TRBV5-4 and TRBJ1-4, is ETGVTQSPTHLIKTRGQQVTLRCSSQSGHNTVSWYQQALGQGPQFIFQYYREEENGRGNFPPRFSGLQFPNYSSELNVNALELDDSALYLCASNSQGAGPEKLFFGSGTQLSVL.

A note on this clonotype: Likely a read error: the CDR3 ends without its conserved phenylalanine or tryptophan. The chain uses TRBV7-9 and TRBJ2-5; D is ambiguous. Per the germline V gene, CDR1 is SEHNR and CDR2 is FQNEAQ (reference sequence). V was cut by 5 bases and J by 5 bases, with 6 bases left in between. This CDR3 comprises 11 residues. As DNA, the CDR3 is TGTGCCAGCAGCATAAAGGAGACCCAGTACTAC. Encoded protein: CASSIKETQYY.

Remarks on this clonotype: Since the CDR3 does not end with the conserved phenylalanine or tryptophan, this likely comes from a read error. The J gene is TRBJ2-1, the V gene TRBV24-1; tentatively, D is TRBD1 or TRBD2 (5 bases each). Trimming shortened V by 3 bases and J by 4 bases, and 15 bases separated the two germline ends. The length of the CDR3 is 16 residues. Looked up from germline, CDR1 is KGHDR and CDR2 is SFDVKD. CDR3 protein: CATSDRTGTTYNEQFY. The CDR3 DNA sequence: TGTGCCACCAGTGATCGGACGGGGACGACTTACAATGAGCAGTTCTAC.

The CDR3 nucleotides are TGTGCCAGCAGCGGTCAGGGGGGCGGGAGGCCCCACACAGATACGCAGTATTTT. It encodes CASSGQGGGRPHTDTQYF. J is TRBJ2-3 and V is TRBV21-1; the D call of TRBD2 is as the table states it, not checked on the DNA. TRBV21-1 is a recognized pseudogene. The CDR3 sequence is 18 residues long.

Concerning this clonotype itself: Since a much larger clone is just one base distant, this may be a read error. The V call is TRBV5-1, the J call TRBJ2-2; D gene ambiguous. The length of the CDR3 is 14 residues. V gave up 0 bases and J gave up 4 bases, with 7 bases separating them. Germline V gives CDR1 SGHRS, CDR2 YFSETQ. The CDR3 sequence: CASSLAKATGELFF. The CDR3 coding sequence is TGCGCCAGCAGCTTGGCCAAGGCCACCGGGGAGCTGTTTTTT.

This chain uses TRBV6-5 with TRBJ1-4, with D perhaps matching TRBD1 (6 bases). Germline V lookup: CDR1 MNHEY, CDR2 SVGAGI. The CDR3 length is 15 residues. V lost 7 bases, J lost 9 bases, and 21 bases lay in between. The chain's CDR3 is CASKEGGAYRKKLFF. The CDR3 coding sequence is TGTGCCAGCAAAGAAGGGGGGGCGTATCGTAAAAAACTGTTTTTT.

As concerns this clonotype: At one of its ends the junction is not consistent with the germline gene, which may arise from a read error. This chain uses TRBV11-2 with TRBJ2-1; unclear D gene. The CDR3 contains 13 residues. Germline CDR1 is SGHAT and CDR2 is FQNNGV. CDR3 coding DNA: TGTGCCAGCAGCTTAGTAACCCACAATGAGCAGTTTTTC. Protein: CASSLVTHNEQFF.

With regard to this clonotype: At one end, the junction sequence differs from germline, possibly due to a read error. V and J are TRBV4-2 and TRBJ2-5; 8 bases are a match to TRBD2. This CDR3 contains 17 residues. Germline-derived CDR1 and CDR2 are LGHNA and YNFKEQ. The CDR3, as DNA: TGTGACAGCAGCCAAACTGGGACTAGGAATGTCCCAGAGACCCAGTACTTC. Translation: CDSSQTGTRNVPETQYF.

Concerning this clonotype: A read error is possible here, since a much larger clone lies one base away. J is TRBJ1-1 and V is TRBV6-1, with 7 bases lining up with TRBD1. Looked up from germline, CDR1 is MNHNS and CDR2 is SASEGT. The CDR3 has 15 amino acids. The CDR3 nucleotides read TGTGCCAACAGTGACGTGGACAGGTTGAACACTGAAGCTTTCTTT. As protein: CANSDVDRLNTEAFF.